The clone carrying this T cell receptor (beta chain) was detected once. This sample stems from a study of T cell changes during pregnancy in multiple sclerosis. CDR1 and CDR2 from the germline V gene are SGDLS and YYNGEE. V lost 0 bases and J 8 bases, leaving 12 bases between the germline ends. The CDR3 is made up of 14 amino acids. Sequencing used immunoSEQ multiplex PCR; TCRdb keeps in-frame clones, though not all of them. This sample has tens of thousands of clones, with over 85% found just once. This material consisted of peripheral blood, taken in the third trimester of pregnancy. This TCR was sampled from a female donor in good health, enrolled as a control in a pregnancy study. The gene calls are TRBV9 and TRBJ2-1; no definite D call. The CDR3: CASSVVATFHEQFF. CDR3 coding DNA: TGTGCCAGCAGCGTAGTGGCAACCTTTCATGAGCAGTTCTTC.